This TCR beta chain was captured in a study of identifying expanded T cells in peripheral blood. Germline CDR1 and CDR2: MNHEY and SMNVEV (reference sequence). Trimming pared 5 bases from V and 2 bases from J, leaving 16 bases between. This CDR3 is 15 amino acids long. Profiled with immunoSEQ multiplex PCR; TCRdb holds only in-frame clones, not every one. Of about 78,000 clones detected, 84% appear once; the ten largest clones hold 18%. The chain links TRBV27 to TRBJ2-7; D is perhaps TRBD1 or TRBD2 (5 bases each). This receptor was taken from a person aged 18-70 years in good health. The specimen was blood. Written as DNA, the CDR3 is TGTGCCAGCAGTCCCACCCCCGGGGCCACCTACGAGCAGTACTTC. Translating it yields CASSPTPGATYEQYF.